Listed below are T cell receptor beta chains from one sample, sequenced in a study of OX40 agonist ivuxolimab in advanced cancers. TCRdb's table, derived via immunoSEQ multiplex PCR, lists solely in-frame clones and lacks some. The data hold some 90,000 clones, with more than 85% observed a single time. This specimen consisted of CD4+ or CD8+ T cells sorted from blood, obtained in a trial of the OX40 agonist ivuxolimab. The receptors shown here come from an adult with an advanced solid tumor such as melanoma, head and neck, liver or kidney cancer. Each CDR3 is given with its conserved first and last residue. Fields, in order: D gene, J gene, V gene, clone size, CDR3 DNA, CDR3 protein. The D gene is left open where the match is weak. A clone size is listed for some rows: how often the clone was seen (once, few, many), or a class if it is expanded.

d_call: NA; j_call: TRBJ2-1; v_call: TRBV27; clone_size: NA; cdr3_nt: TGTGCCAGCAGTCCCGAACAGGCCCGCTACTCCTACAATGAGCAGTTCTTC; cdr3_aa: CASSPEQARYSYNEQFF
d_call: NA; j_call: TRBJ1-3; v_call: TRBV28; clone_size: NA; cdr3_nt: TGTGCCAGCAGTTTATCCTCCCAACTCTCTGGAAACACCATATATTTT; cdr3_aa: CASSLSSQLSGNTIYF
d_call: NA; j_call: TRBJ1-2; v_call: TRBV9; clone_size: NA; cdr3_nt: TGTGCCAGCAGCGTAGATGTCGGGACAACCTATGGCTACACCTTC; cdr3_aa: CASSVDVGTTYGYTF
d_call: NA; j_call: TRBJ2-7; v_call: TRBV11-3; clone_size: NA; cdr3_nt: TGTGCCAGCAGGGGGCGGGGAGTGGCGAGGGACGAGCAGTACTTC; cdr3_aa: CASRGRGVARDEQYF
d_call: NA; j_call: TRBJ2-7; v_call: TRBV5-4; clone_size: NA; cdr3_nt: TGTGCCACCACGTCCGAATACGAGCAGTACTTC; cdr3_aa: CATTSEYEQYF
d_call: NA; j_call: TRBJ2-1; v_call: TRBV30; clone_size: NA; cdr3_nt: TGTGCCTGGAGTGGGAGATCATGGAATGAGCAGTTCTTC; cdr3_aa: CAWSGRSWNEQFF
d_call: NA; j_call: TRBJ2-2; v_call: TRBV5-1; clone_size: NA; cdr3_nt: TGCGCCACCAACCCCGGGGGAAGTAACACCGGGGAGCTGTTTTTT; cdr3_aa: CATNPGGSNTGELFF
d_call: TRBD2; j_call: TRBJ2-1; v_call: TRBV28; clone_size: NA; cdr3_nt: TGTGCCAGCAGTTTGTCAGGAAGAGGATCTAGCGGGAGAAACAATGAGCAGTTCTTC; cdr3_aa: CASSLSGRGSSGRNNEQFF
d_call: TRBD2; j_call: TRBJ2-7; v_call: TRBV29-1; clone_size: NA; cdr3_nt: TGCAGCGTTGTTATGACTAGCGCTAACTCCTACGAGCAGTACTTC; cdr3_aa: CSVVMTSANSYEQYF
d_call: TRBD2; j_call: TRBJ2-1; v_call: TRBV10-3; clone_size: NA; cdr3_nt: TGTGCCATCAGTGAGTCGGCAGCCGGGGGGAATGAGCAGTTCTTC; cdr3_aa: CAISESAAGGNEQFF
d_call: NA; j_call: TRBJ1-6; v_call: TRBV5-1; clone_size: NA; cdr3_nt: TGCGCCAGCAGCTTGGAATCCTATAATTCACCCCTCCACTTT; cdr3_aa: CASSLESYNSPLHF
d_call: NA; j_call: TRBJ2-3; v_call: TRBV7-9; clone_size: once; cdr3_nt: TGTGCCAGCAGCTTACTCAACCCGGATACGCAGTATTTT; cdr3_aa: CASSLLNPDTQYF
d_call: NA; j_call: TRBJ2-7; v_call: TRBV5-1; clone_size: NA; cdr3_nt: TGCGCCAGCAGCTGCCGGGACCACGAGCAGTACTTC; cdr3_aa: CASSCRDHEQYF
d_call: NA; j_call: TRBJ2-3; v_call: TRBV27; clone_size: NA; cdr3_nt: TGTGCCAGCAGTCGGGGACTGGGTAGCACAGATACGCAGTATTTT; cdr3_aa: CASSRGLGSTDTQYF
d_call: TRBD2; j_call: TRBJ2-7; v_call: TRBV7-2; clone_size: NA; cdr3_nt: TGTGCCAGCAGCCCTGATACCGGGACTAGCAACTACGAGCAGTACTTC; cdr3_aa: CASSPDTGTSNYEQYF
d_call: NA; j_call: TRBJ2-2; v_call: TRBV5-1; clone_size: NA; cdr3_nt: TGCGCCAGCAGCTTGGCGGGGCTGGACACCGGGGAGCTGTTTTTT; cdr3_aa: CASSLAGLDTGELFF
d_call: TRBD1; j_call: TRBJ1-1; v_call: TRBV19; clone_size: once; cdr3_nt: TGTGCCAGTAGTGCCTTGCCAGGGGGCCCTCTTAGTCACACTGAAGCTTTCTTT; cdr3_aa: CASSALPGGPLSHTEAFF
d_call: TRBD1; j_call: TRBJ2-3; v_call: TRBV5-5; clone_size: NA; cdr3_nt: TGTGCCAGCAGCGGACAGGAGCGCGATACGCAGTATTTT; cdr3_aa: CASSGQERDTQYF
d_call: NA; j_call: TRBJ2-3; v_call: TRBV12-5; clone_size: NA; cdr3_nt: TGTGCTAGTGGTTTGGCGAGGATCGTTCCTTATAGCGGCCCTAGCACAGATACGCAGTATTTT; cdr3_aa: CASGLARIVPYSGPSTDTQYF
d_call: TRBD1; j_call: TRBJ2-3; v_call: TRBV11-3; clone_size: NA; cdr3_nt: TGTGCCAGCAGCCCTATGCCGGGACAGGGTCCAGATACGCAGTATTTT; cdr3_aa: CASSPMPGQGPDTQYF
d_call: NA; j_call: TRBJ1-2; v_call: TRBV19; clone_size: NA; cdr3_nt: TGTGCCAGTAGTCTAGACAGGCTCAAGGGCTACACCTTC; cdr3_aa: CASSLDRLKGYTF
d_call: TRBD2; j_call: TRBJ2-3; v_call: TRBV28; clone_size: NA; cdr3_nt: TGTGCCATCTCGGGGGCTAGCGGGAGTACAGATACGCAGTATTTT; cdr3_aa: CAISGASGSTDTQYF
d_call: NA; j_call: TRBJ2-5; v_call: TRBV14; clone_size: NA; cdr3_nt: TGTGCCAGCAGCCAAGGATGGACCGGGGCGGCCCAGTACTTC; cdr3_aa: CASSQGWTGAAQYF
d_call: NA; j_call: TRBJ2-1; v_call: TRBV7-2; clone_size: NA; cdr3_nt: TGTGCCAGCAGCTTAGGCGGCGGCGCGATGTACAATGAGCAGTTCTTC; cdr3_aa: CASSLGGGAMYNEQFF
d_call: NA; j_call: TRBJ1-2; v_call: TRBV6-4; clone_size: NA; cdr3_nt: TGTGCCAGCAGTGAAGTTTGGCAGGGCAGTGGCTACACCTTC; cdr3_aa: CASSEVWQGSGYTF
d_call: TRBD2; j_call: TRBJ2-3; v_call: TRBV5-1; clone_size: NA; cdr3_nt: TGCGCCAGCAGCCCTCGGGGTAGCGGGAACACAGATACGCAGTATTTT; cdr3_aa: CASSPRGSGNTDTQYF
d_call: NA; j_call: TRBJ2-6; v_call: TRBV6-6; clone_size: NA; cdr3_nt: TGTGCCAGCAGTTCACCCCTTGGGGCCAACGTCCTGACTTTC; cdr3_aa: CASSSPLGANVLTF
d_call: NA; j_call: TRBJ1-2; v_call: TRBV5-4; clone_size: NA; cdr3_nt: TGTGCCAGCAGCTTGCTGCAGGGGAGCTATGGCTACACCTTC; cdr3_aa: CASSLLQGSYGYTF
d_call: TRBD2; j_call: TRBJ2-1; v_call: TRBV29-1; clone_size: NA; cdr3_nt: TGCAGCGTTGAGAGGGAGGGCCGCTATGAGCAGTTCTTC; cdr3_aa: CSVEREGRYEQFF
d_call: NA; j_call: TRBJ2-1; v_call: TRBV6-6; clone_size: few; cdr3_nt: TGTGCCACCCGAATGGGAGGCTCCTACAATGAGCAGTTCTTC; cdr3_aa: CATRMGGSYNEQFF
d_call: NA; j_call: TRBJ2-7; v_call: TRBV30; clone_size: NA; cdr3_nt: TGTGCCTGGACTCTTCGGGGCTTTCCCGGACTTAGCCGTTTGGGGGAGCAGTACTTC; cdr3_aa: CAWTLRGFPGLSRLGEQYF
d_call: NA; j_call: TRBJ1-5; v_call: TRBV28; clone_size: NA; cdr3_nt: TGTGCCAGCAGTTTAGGGGGCAGGAGTCAGCCCCAGCATTTT; cdr3_aa: CASSLGGRSQPQHF
d_call: NA; j_call: TRBJ2-1; v_call: TRBV10-3; clone_size: NA; cdr3_nt: TGTGCCATAAAAGGTGGAGGCAATGAGCAGTTCTTC; cdr3_aa: CAIKGGGNEQFF
d_call: NA; j_call: TRBJ2-7; v_call: TRBV2; clone_size: NA; cdr3_nt: TGTGCCAGCACGGCATTGAGCTACGAGCAGTACTTC; cdr3_aa: CASTALSYEQYF
d_call: TRBD1; j_call: TRBJ1-2; v_call: TRBV5-6; clone_size: NA; cdr3_nt: TGTGCCAGCAGCAAACGACAGGGGGCGATCTATGGCTACACCTTC; cdr3_aa: CASSKRQGAIYGYTF
d_call: NA; j_call: TRBJ1-1; v_call: TRBV27; clone_size: NA; cdr3_nt: TGTGCCAGCAGTTTAAGAGGGTGGTCGAACACTGAAGCTTTCTTT; cdr3_aa: CASSLRGWSNTEAFF
d_call: NA; j_call: TRBJ1-2; v_call: TRBV6-1; clone_size: once; cdr3_nt: TGTGCCAGCAGGGCAGGGTCTCTTGGCTACACCTTC; cdr3_aa: CASRAGSLGYTF
d_call: TRBD2; j_call: TRBJ2-1; v_call: TRBV6-1; clone_size: NA; cdr3_nt: TGTGCCAGCAGGCCCACTAGCGGCGGCGAGCAGTTCTTC; cdr3_aa: CASRPTSGGEQFF
d_call: NA; j_call: TRBJ2-7; v_call: TRBV5-4; clone_size: NA; cdr3_nt: TGTGCCAGCAGCTTCCAGGGCGGAAGGGAGCAGTACTTC; cdr3_aa: CASSFQGGREQYF
d_call: NA; j_call: TRBJ2-3; v_call: TRBV15; clone_size: NA; cdr3_nt: TGTGCCACCAGCAGAGATACTGGAGATACGCAGTATTTT; cdr3_aa: CATSRDTGDTQYF
d_call: NA; j_call: TRBJ2-3; v_call: TRBV10-3; clone_size: NA; cdr3_nt: TGTGCCACCCATGCCGGAGGGAGGTTCACAGATACGCAGTATTTT; cdr3_aa: CATHAGGRFTDTQYF
d_call: NA; j_call: TRBJ1-5; v_call: TRBV19; clone_size: NA; cdr3_nt: TGTGCCAGTATCCTTTCGTCTGGGGGAGGTTTGGGTCAGCCCCAGCATTTT; cdr3_aa: CASILSSGGGLGQPQHF
d_call: TRBD1; j_call: TRBJ1-1; v_call: TRBV28; clone_size: NA; cdr3_nt: TGTGCCAGCAGGCCTCCACAGGGGGCCACTGAAGCTTTCTTT; cdr3_aa: CASRPPQGATEAFF
d_call: NA; j_call: TRBJ2-2; v_call: TRBV30; clone_size: NA; cdr3_nt: TGTGCCTGGAGTGTACGTCGGACCGGGGAGCTGTTTTTT; cdr3_aa: CAWSVRRTGELFF
d_call: TRBD1; j_call: TRBJ1-2; v_call: TRBV28; clone_size: NA; cdr3_nt: TGTGCCAGCAGGGCCTATTTAGGGTCGGGACAGGGTCATGGCTACACCTTC; cdr3_aa: CASRAYLGSGQGHGYTF
d_call: TRBD2; j_call: TRBJ2-1; v_call: TRBV4-1; clone_size: NA; cdr3_nt: TGCGCCAGCAGCCAACTCTCGACTAGCGGAATTAACAATGAGCAGTTCTTC; cdr3_aa: CASSQLSTSGINNEQFF
d_call: TRBD2; j_call: TRBJ2-1; v_call: TRBV28; clone_size: NA; cdr3_nt: TGTGCCAGCAGTCCCCTCCGGGGGGGCTCCTACAATGAGCAGTTCTTC; cdr3_aa: CASSPLRGGSYNEQFF
d_call: TRBD1; j_call: TRBJ1-2; v_call: TRBV5-1; clone_size: NA; cdr3_nt: TGCGCCAGCAGCTGGGGACAGGGCCTCTATGGCTACACCTTC; cdr3_aa: CASSWGQGLYGYTF
d_call: NA; j_call: TRBJ1-2; v_call: TRBV15; clone_size: NA; cdr3_nt: TGTGCCACCAGCAGGTACAGGCGCAGCTACACCTTC; cdr3_aa: CATSRYRRSYTF
d_call: NA; j_call: TRBJ1-2; v_call: TRBV2; clone_size: NA; cdr3_nt: TGTGCCAGCAGTGAAGGAGGGATGAACTATGGCTACACCTTC; cdr3_aa: CASSEGGMNYGYTF
d_call: NA; j_call: TRBJ2-7; v_call: TRBV5-1; clone_size: NA; cdr3_nt: TGCGCCAGCAGCATCGGGACTTCCTACGAGCAGTACTTC; cdr3_aa: CASSIGTSYEQYF
d_call: TRBD2; j_call: TRBJ2-1; v_call: TRBV4-3; clone_size: NA; cdr3_nt: TGCGCCAGCAGGCCCAGGATAGCTACCGGGACTACCTCCTACAATGAGCAGTTCTTC; cdr3_aa: CASRPRIATGTTSYNEQFF
d_call: NA; j_call: TRBJ1-2; v_call: TRBV27; clone_size: NA; cdr3_nt: TGTGCCAGCGGAACAGGGTATGGCTACACCTTC; cdr3_aa: CASGTGYGYTF